This T cell receptor (beta chain) was identified in a study of regulatory T cells in long-lasting Graves disease. For this clonotype: Its antigen remains unidentified.

Study results and caveats: A reduction in accuracy may have resulted from the small sample size.

Time point defined: persistent/refractory GD, antithyroid drugs over 5 years with positive TRAb. Making the TCR library involved RNA that had been extracted from PBMCs. In building TCR beta libraries, iRepertoire HTBI primers were used together with Arm-PCR of CDR3 regions. Each CDR3 protein is one row after TCRdb ran MiXCR on the multiplex PCR reads. The table includes 300,000 or so distinct CDR3 sequences, roughly a fifth detected once. The CDR3 loop spans 14 amino acids. Germline V gives CDR1 MDHEN, CDR2 SYDVKM. V was trimmed by 3 bases and J by 2 bases, leaving 9 bases between them. The chain carries TRBV28 and TRBJ2-3; no clear D. This sequence was found in a female donor with Graves disease. Sequences were derived from peripheral blood mononuclear cells (PBMCs), sampled when the disease was refractory, from a patient treated with antithyroid drugs. The DNA of the CDR3 is TGTGCCAGCAGTTTCAATGGATTCACAGATACGCAGTATTTT. Translating it yields CASSFNGFTDTQYF.